This T cell receptor beta chain appears in the sequencing data of a study of cytomegalovirus exposure and HLA in healthy donors. This CDR3 has 13 residues. Germline values: CDR1 SGHTA, CDR2 FQGNSA. V was cut by 5 bases and J by 3 bases, with 8 bases left in between. On this clone: Its antigen remains unidentified.

Regarding the study as a whole: TCR beta V segments were, for the most part, productive about 87% or about 30% of the time in an earlier analysis.

Primers: 60 Vbeta forward and 13 Jbeta reverse. The data were produced by immunoSEQ multiplex PCR, yet TCRdb's version contains in-frame clones alone and is incomplete. Of approximately 110,000 clones listed, more than 75% are singletons. V is TRBV7-2 and J is TRBJ1-5; D is uncertain. The receptor was derived from a woman aged 55-69 years in good health and CMV-seropositive. Sequencing used PBMCs. In DNA, the CDR3 is TGTGCCAGCAGCCTAGGGCCCAATCAGCCCCAGCATTTT. Protein sequence: CASSLGPNQPQHF.